The 30 T cell receptor beta chains presented below share a single source sample, sequenced in a study of T cell changes during pregnancy in multiple sclerosis. Clones were read by immunoSEQ multiplex PCR, and TCRdb kept only the in-frame ones, dropping some. The sample records around 62,000 clones, 80% to 95% being singletons. Sequencing used peripheral blood, obtained in the second trimester of pregnancy. Every receptor here comes from a female donor in good health, enrolled as a control in a pregnancy study.

This clone was seen just once. V usage is TRBV5-1 and J usage is TRBJ1-2; D not resolved. Trimming took 4 bases from V and 7 from J, leaving 17 bases between them. Germline lookup yields CDR1 SGHRS and CDR2 YFSETQ. The CDR3 covers 14 residues. CDR3 residues: CASSAGNLYGGYTF. CDR3 nucleotide sequence: TGCGCCAGCAGCGCCGGGAACCTATATGGTGGCTACACCTTC.

V is TRBV27 and J is TRBJ2-6; 8 bases align to TRBD1. The germline CDR1 and CDR2 sequences are MNHEY and SMNVEV (reference sequence). With 6 bases clipped from V and 0 bases from J, the junction kept 13 bases outside the gene matches. The CDR3 sequence is 19 residues long. This chain's CDR3 is CASRGGRTGIGSGANVLTF. The CDR3 nucleotides read TGTGCCAGCAGGGGAGGCCGGACAGGGATAGGCTCTGGGGCCAACGTCCTGACTTTC.

The chain joins TRBV28 to TRBJ2-3, with 8 positions matching TRBD2. The germline V gene has CDR1 MDHEN and CDR2 SYDVKM. The CDR3 covers 14 residues. The V and J ends lost 8 bases and 6 bases, in that order; junction bases with no gene match: 10. The CDR3: CASSRRGGRDTQYF. CDR3 bases: TGTGCCAGCTCCCGTAGGGGCGGGAGGGATACGCAGTATTTT.

V and J are TRBV28 and TRBJ2-1; no clear D gene. The CDR3 spans 16 residues. In germline, CDR1 is MDHEN, CDR2 SYDVKM. The germline V and J ends were trimmed by 6 bases and 0 bases, with 15 bases remaining between them. CDR3 sequence (DNA): TGTGCCAGCAGCCTTGCGACTTCCACCTCCTACAATGAGCAGTTCTTC. It encodes CASSLATSTSYNEQFF.

The chain links TRBV21-1 to TRBJ2-7; TRBD2 was called by the table and not checked on the DNA. TRBV21-1 is given as a pseudogene. CDR3 size: 18 residues. CDR3 region: CASSTRDCRRGANYEQYF. The DNA for the CDR3 is TGTGCCAGCAGCACACGGGACTGTAGGAGGGGCGCGAACTACGAGCAGTACTTC.

This clone was picked up one time. The chain joins TRBV21-1 to TRBJ2-3; TRBD2 is the table's D call, not checked against the DNA. TRBV21-1 is a listed pseudogene. This CDR3 comprises 16 residues. The CDR3 DNA reads TGTGCCAGCAGCCGCGGGACTAGCGGGGGGCGGGATACGCAGTATTTT. Its protein is CASSRGTSGGRDTQYF.

CDR3 sequence reads: CASSLAQGAFNNEQFF. CDR3 coding DNA: TGCGCCAGCAGTTTAGCACAGGGGGCGTTTAACAATGAGCAGTTCTTC. The genes are TRBV5-1 and TRBJ2-1; 9 bases fit TRBD1. Germline CDR1 and CDR2: SGHRS and YFSETQ. J gave up 5 bases and V 5 bases, and 11 bases lay outside the gene matches. The CDR3 has 16 residues.

The chain uses TRBV10-2 and TRBJ2-7; perhaps TRBD2 as D (6 bases). Trimming left V 2 bases short and J 0 bases short, with 14 bases between. CDR1 WSHSY and CDR2 SAAADI come from the germline V gene. CDR3 length: 16 residues. The CDR3 is CASSERLRGLSYEQYF. In DNA, the CDR3 is TGCGCCAGCAGTGAGAGGTTACGGGGACTCTCCTACGAGCAGTACTTC.

This chain joins TRBV5-1 and TRBJ2-3; 10 nucleotides line up with TRBD2. Looked up from germline, CDR1 is SGHRS and CDR2 is YFSETQ. The V gene end was trimmed by 2 bases and the J gene end by 2 bases; junction bases not matched to a gene: 5. The CDR3 totals 16 residues. CDR3 in amino acids: CASSFSSGGITDTQYF. The CDR3 DNA sequence: TGCGCCAGCAGCTTTTCTAGCGGGGGAATCACAGATACGCAGTATTTT.

This clone was picked up one time. J is TRBJ1-2 and V is TRBV29-1; D not certain. V was clipped by 4 bases and J by 8 bases, with 14 bases between them. The germline V gene has CDR1 SQVTM and CDR2 ANQGSEA. The CDR3 covers 12 residues. This CDR3 is CSVVRPSGGYTF. The CDR3 DNA follows: TGCAGCGTTGTACGGCCTTCGGGGGGCTACACCTTC. Supplemented by reference TRBV29-1 and TRBJ1-2, the full variable domain reads SAVISQKPSRDICQRGTSLTIQCQVDSQVTMMFWYRQQPGQSLTLIATANQGSEATYESGFVIDKFPISRPNLTFSTLTVSNMSPEDSSIYLCSVVRPSGGYTFGSGTRLTVV.

V and J are TRBV5-1 and TRBJ2-1; maybe TRBD2 (5 bases). Germline V gene lookup returns CDR1 SGHRS and CDR2 YFSETQ. The length of the CDR3 is 14 residues. Trimming took 0 bases from V and 6 from J, leaving 10 bases between them. CDR3 coding DNA: TGCGCCAGCAGCTTGGGTCCGGGGAGCAATGAGCAGTTCTTC. Protein: CASSLGPGSNEQFF.

The chain employs TRBV5-1 and TRBJ2-1; 8 nucleotides match TRBD2. Germline trimming cut 4 bases from V and 9 bases from J; bases unmatched to any gene: 12. From germline, CDR1 is SGHRS and CDR2 YFSETQ. The CDR3 sequence is 15 residues long. The chain's CDR3 is CASSPDSGSFSEQFF. CDR3 DNA sequence: TGCGCCAGCAGCCCCGACAGCGGGAGCTTTAGTGAGCAGTTCTTC.

This chain connects TRBV28 to TRBJ2-7; D is possibly TRBD1 (6 bases). This CDR3 is built from 15 residues. Germline CDR1 MDHEN, CDR2 SYDVKM. V gave up 6 bases and J gave up 0 bases, with 15 bases separating them. In DNA, the CDR3 is TGTGCCAGCAGCCTGGACAGTACAATCTCCTACGAGCAGTACTTC. Protein product: CASSLDSTISYEQYF.

The chain carries TRBV5-6 and TRBJ2-3; 12 bases agree with TRBD2. CDR1 SGHDT and CDR2 YYEEEE come from the germline V gene. The CDR3 runs to 17 residues. The junction had 8 bases not matched to a gene; V was cut back by 4 bases and J by 2 bases. CDR3 nucleotides: TGTGCCAGCAGCACCCTTACTAGCGGGAGGCCCACAGATACGCAGTATTTT. Translation gives CASSTLTSGRPTDTQYF.

The chain couples TRBV2 to TRBJ2-7; 7 bases match TRBD2. The CDR3 is 15 amino acids. V lost 8 bases to trimming and J lost 1 base; unmatched junction nucleotides: 11. The germline V gene encodes CDR1 SNHLY and CDR2 FYNNEI. DNA for the CDR3: TGTGCCAGCTACACGACCGGGAGGAAGTCCTACGAGCAGTACTTC. Translation gives CASYTTGRKSYEQYF.

In this sample, this clone turned up a few times. The CDR3 coding sequence is TGTGCCAGCAGCCCCTCTTGGGACAGGGGGGACGAGCAGTACTTC. This codes for CASSPSWDRGDEQYF. This sequence joins TRBV6-5 and TRBJ2-7, with 11 nucleotides matching TRBD1. The CDR3 is 15 residues long. The junction had 9 bases not matched to a gene; V was cut back by 6 bases and J by 5 bases. Germline V gene data show CDR1 as MNHEY and CDR2 as SVGAGI.

This clone appeared a few times. The gene calls are TRBV5-1 and TRBJ1-2; 7 bases are a match to TRBD1. Germline CDR1 and CDR2: SGHRS and YFSETQ. V lost 1 base to trimming and J lost 7 bases; unmatched junction nucleotides: 10. The CDR3 extends over 15 amino acids. The CDR3 sequence is CASSLYKGAVTGYTF. The CDR3 coding sequence is TGCGCCAGCAGCTTGTATAAGGGGGCAGTGACTGGCTACACCTTC.

The rearrangement links TRBV28 to TRBJ2-7; 8 bases map to TRBD2. The CDR3 contains 17 residues. The V segment lost 4 bases and the J segment 4 bases; nucleotides outside the gene matches: 15. Germline V lookup: CDR1 MDHEN, CDR2 SYDVKM. CDR3: CASSYRGGWMRTYEQYF. The CDR3 DNA sequence: TGTGCCAGCAGTTACCGGGGGGGCTGGATGCGAACTTACGAGCAGTACTTC.

The chain joins TRBV2 to TRBJ2-5, with D perhaps TRBD1 (5 bases). The CDR3 is made up of 14 amino acids. Trimming cost V 0 bases and J 5 bases, with 10 bases left between them. From germline, CDR1 is SNHLY and CDR2 FYNNEI. The CDR3 loop reads CASSEAAGMETQYF. The DNA of the CDR3 is TGTGCCAGCAGTGAAGCGGCAGGGATGGAGACCCAGTACTTC.

The chain carries TRBV11-2 and TRBJ1-2; no definite D call. This CDR3 comprises 15 residues. The germline V gene has CDR1 SGHAT and CDR2 FQNNGV. V was pared by 0 bases and J by 4 bases, with 12 bases between. CDR3 sequence (DNA): TGTGCCAGCAGCTTAGATCTGTCCTTTGTCTATGGCTACACCTTC. The encoded protein is CASSLDLSFVYGYTF.

This chain uses TRBV6-4 with TRBJ2-2; TRBD1 matches at 7 bases. CDR1 is MRHNA, CDR2 SNTAGT, per germline. The CDR3 spans 14 residues. The V gene end was trimmed by 4 bases and the J gene end by 3 bases; junction bases not matched to a gene: 2. As DNA, the CDR3 is TGTGCCAGCAGTGCTCAGGGGGACACCGGGGAGCTGTTTTTT. It yields the protein CASSAQGDTGELFF.

The chain links TRBV20-1 to TRBJ2-7, with D maybe TRBD1 (7 bases). The CDR3 spans 11 residues. V was cut by 4 bases and J by 7 bases, with 11 bases left in between. CDR1 is DFQATT and CDR2 is SNEGSKA in the germline V gene (reference sequence). CDR3 sequence reads: CSAISGGEQYF. The CDR3 DNA is TGCAGTGCTATATCAGGGGGGGAGCAGTACTTC.

The chain's CDR3 is CASRSGSRTDTQYF. CDR3 DNA: TGTGCCAGCAGGAGCGGGAGCCGCACAGATACGCAGTATTTT. J is TRBJ2-3 and V is TRBV6-1, with 8 bases fitting TRBD2. Germline V gives CDR1 MNHNS, CDR2 SASEGT. The CDR3 loop spans 14 amino acids. With V trimmed by 6 bases and J by 1 base, 3 bases remained unmatched.

This chain joins TRBV11-2 and TRBJ2-2; 7 nucleotides align to TRBD2. Losses at the gene ends were 7 bases for V and 3 bases for J; bases not matched to a gene: 8. CDR1 and CDR2 (germline): SGHAT, FQNNGV. The CDR3 sequence is 15 residues long. This chain's CDR3 is CASNVGGFDTGELFF. The CDR3 bases are TGTGCCAGCAACGTGGGGGGGTTCGACACCGGGGAGCTGTTTTTT.

The count of this clone is one. This sequence joins TRBV6-5 and TRBJ2-7; 10 bases align to TRBD2. Germline-derived CDR1 and CDR2 are MNHEY and SVGAGI. This CDR3 has 16 amino acids. After removal of 0 bases from V and 4 bases from J, the junction contained 6 bases not matched to a gene. CDR3 bases: TGTGCCAGCAGTTACTCCGGTAGCGGGAGGCGGTACGAGCAGTACTTC. It encodes CASSYSGSGRRYEQYF.

The chain recombines TRBV11-2 with TRBJ1-4; D gene uncertain. The CDR3 has 16 amino acids. The germline V and J ends were trimmed by 5 bases and 6 bases, with 19 bases remaining between them. The V gene's germline CDR1 is SGHAT and CDR2 FQNNGV. The CDR3 bases are TGTGCCAGCAGCCCAGGAGGCCTAGGATCTGATGAAAAACTGTTTTTT. It encodes CASSPGGLGSDEKLFF. The variable domain in full, with the rest retrieved from reference TRBV11-2 and TRBJ1-4, is EAGVAQSPRYKIIEKRQSVAFWCNPISGHATLYWYQQILGQGPKLLIQFQNNGVVDDSQLPKDRFSAERLKGVDSTLKIQPAKLEDSAVYLCASSPGGLGSDEKLFFGSGTQLSVL.

J is TRBJ2-3 and V is TRBV2; TRBD1 might be the D (5 bases). Germline CDR1 is SNHLY and CDR2 is FYNNEI. CDR3 size: 12 residues. With 10 bases removed from V and 0 bases from J, the gap between germline ends came to 8 bases. CDR3 coding DNA: TGTGCCATAGGGGCGAGCACAGATACGCAGTATTTT. Protein sequence: CAIGASTDTQYF.

This clone was picked up a small number of times. The V gene is TRBV7-9, the J gene TRBJ1-1; no clear D. V was cut by 8 bases and J by 6 bases, with 7 bases left in between. This CDR3 is built from 10 residues. The V gene's germline CDR1 is SEHNR and CDR2 FQNEAQ (reference sequence). The CDR3 protein is CASSNAEAFF. The CDR3, as DNA: TGTGCCAGCTCTAACGCTGAAGCTTTCTTT. The whole variable domain, filled in from reference TRBV7-9 and TRBJ1-1, reads DTGVSQNPRHKITKRGQNVTFRCDPISEHNRLYWYRQTLGQGPEFLTYFQNEAQLEKSRLLSDRFSAERPKGSFSTLEIQRTEQGDSAMYLCASSNAEAFFGQGTRLTVV.

V usage is TRBV19 and J usage is TRBJ2-1; 9 positions agree with TRBD2. V lost 1 base and J lost 8; bases outside the gene matches: 3. CDR3 length equals 14 residues. Germline V gene sequence: CDR1 LNHDA, CDR2 SQIVND (reference sequence). The CDR3 DNA is TGTGCCAGTAGTATAGGGACTAGCGCCCATGAGCAGTTCTTC. This translates into CASSIGTSAHEQFF.

The rearrangement uses TRBV7-2 and TRBJ2-7; 8 positions agree with TRBD2. The V and J ends lost 3 bases and 0 bases, in that order; junction bases with no gene match: 4. Per germline, CDR1 SGHTA and CDR2 FQGNSA. There are 15 residues in the CDR3. CDR3 sequence reads: CASSLLRGDSYEQYF. Here the CDR3 DNA reads TGTGCCAGCAGCTTGTTGCGGGGGGACTCCTACGAGCAGTACTTC.